The 27 T cell receptor beta chains below come from one sample, sequenced in a study of CD8 T cells in Susac syndrome. Random hexamers were used to reverse transcribe an amount of roughly 0.5 to 1 ug RNA. TCRdb re-analysed the immunoSEQ multiplex PCR reads in MiXCR, keeping a single row per CDR3 protein. In the table there are 75,000 to 95,000 distinct CDR3 sequences, roughly 90% of which are singletons. Sequencing input: CD8+ T cells from PBMCs. All receptors derive from a human donor with multiple sclerosis.

V and J are TRBV28 and TRBJ2-2; 8 bases are shared with TRBD1. J lost 7 bases, V lost 5 bases, and 3 bases had no gene match. The V gene's germline CDR1 is MDHEN and CDR2 SYDVKM. This CDR3 comprises 13 residues. CDR3 coding DNA: TGTGCCAGCAGTCCCACAGGGGGCGGGGAGCTGTTTTTT. Translation gives CASSPTGGGELFF.

The chain employs TRBV20-1 and TRBJ1-5, with D hard to call. Germline lookup yields CDR1 DFQATT and CDR2 SNEGSKA (reference sequence). Trimming removed 6 bases at V and 4 bases at J, with 13 bases between. The CDR3 is 13 amino acids. CDR3 in amino acids: CSAETPVNQPQHF. CDR3 sequence (DNA): TGCAGTGCAGAAACTCCCGTGAATCAGCCCCAGCATTTT.

The genes are TRBV6-4 and TRBJ2-3; 8 positions agree with TRBD2. The CDR3 has 16 residues. With V trimmed by 0 bases and J by 0 bases, 2 bases remained unmatched. The germline V gene has CDR1 MRHNA and CDR2 SNTAGT. Here the CDR3 DNA reads TGTGCCAGCAGTGACTCGGCTAGCGGGAGCACAGATACGCAGTATTTT. Amino acids: CASSDSASGSTDTQYF.

V is TRBV19 and J is TRBJ2-7; TRBD2 matches 12 bases. The CDR3 has 15 residues. The junction had 6 bases not matched to a gene; V was cut back by 3 bases and J by 6 bases. Looked up from germline, CDR1 is LNHDA and CDR2 is SQIVND (reference sequence). The CDR3 reads CASSMRSGLAGEQYF. As DNA, the CDR3 is TGTGCCAGTAGTATGCGTTCGGGACTAGCGGGCGAGCAGTACTTC.

The chain carries TRBV7-2 and TRBJ2-7; 10 bases fit TRBD2. Trimming took 1 base from V and 7 from J; bases not matched to a gene: 4. Germline V gene data show CDR1 as SGHTA and CDR2 as FQGNSA. This CDR3 has 14 amino acids. The CDR3 coding sequence is TGTGCCAGCAGCTTAGATCTAGCGGGAGTTGAGCAGTACTTC. Protein sequence: CASSLDLAGVEQYF.

The J gene is TRBJ2-7, the V gene TRBV28, with 8 positions matching TRBD1. The germline V gene has CDR1 MDHEN and CDR2 SYDVKM. The CDR3 length is 15 residues. Trimming took 5 bases from V and 3 from J; bases not matched to a gene: 9. CDR3 loop: CASSRPGQDFYEQYF. The CDR3 DNA reads TGTGCCAGCAGTCGCCCGGGACAGGACTTCTACGAGCAGTACTTC.

The genes are TRBV12-3 or TRBV12-4 and TRBJ2-5; the D gene could be TRBD1 or TRBD2 (5 bases each). The CDR3 has 13 residues. V shed 3 bases and J shed 5 bases, with 10 bases lying between them. The chain's CDR3 is CASSFSGRETQYF. Written as DNA, the CDR3 is TGTGCCAGCAGTTTCTCGGGGCGGGAGACCCAGTACTTC.

This clonotype was seen a few times. The chain uses TRBV7-3 and TRBJ2-5; 8 nucleotides align to TRBD2. V lost 5 bases, J lost 7 bases, and 15 bases stayed unmatched. Germline V gene sequence: CDR1 SGHTA, CDR2 FQGTGA. The CDR3 is 16 amino acids. The CDR3 protein is CASSPARALAGSTQYF. The CDR3 DNA reads TGTGCCAGCAGCCCCGCTAGAGCGCTAGCGGGCTCGACCCAGTACTTC.

This clonotype was counted between two and nine times. The rearrangement uses TRBV7-3 and TRBJ2-3, with 11 bases aligning to TRBD2. The V gene end was trimmed by 4 bases and the J gene end by 2 bases; junction bases not matched to a gene: 2. This CDR3 region has 15 residues. CDR1 and CDR2 from the germline V gene are SGHTA and FQGTGA. CDR3 protein: CASSSSGGSTDTQYF. Here the CDR3 DNA reads TGTGCCAGCAGCTCTAGCGGGGGGTCCACAGATACGCAGTATTTT.

The V and J genes are TRBV7-9 and TRBJ2-7; no firm D call. The germline gives CDR1 SEHNR, CDR2 FQNEAQ (reference sequence). CDR3 size: 13 residues. V was trimmed by 2 bases and J by 2 bases, leaving 7 bases between them. This CDR3 reads CASSLPATYEQYF. DNA of the CDR3: TGTGCCAGCAGCTTACCCGCAACCTACGAGCAGTACTTC.

V usage is TRBV30 and J usage is TRBJ2-3; TRBD2 matches 13 bases. Germline CDR1 reads GTSNPN; CDR2 reads SVGIG (reference sequence). The trim removed 3 bases at V and 2 bases at J, leaving 8 bases unmatched. This CDR3 has 17 amino acids. The CDR3 sequence: CAWRDPGLAGFTDTQYF. DNA for the CDR3: TGTGCCTGGAGGGACCCGGGACTAGCGGGATTCACAGATACGCAGTATTTT.

This chain connects TRBV7-9 to TRBJ1-1; D is possibly TRBD1 (6 bases). The CDR3 loop spans 14 amino acids. Trimming cost V 4 bases and J 1 base, with 10 bases left between them. Per germline, CDR1 SEHNR and CDR2 FQNEAQ (reference sequence). The CDR3 sequence: CASSSPGQNTEAFF. CDR3 nucleotide sequence: TGTGCCAGCAGCTCTCCGGGACAGAACACTGAAGCTTTCTTT.

This chain links TRBV2 with TRBJ2-7; the match to TRBD1 covers 8 bases. CDR3 length: 15 amino acids. V lost 2 bases to trimming and J lost 3 bases; unmatched junction nucleotides: 6. Per the germline V gene, CDR1 is SNHLY and CDR2 is FYNNEI. CDR3: CASSERAGGHYEQYF. In DNA form, the CDR3 reads TGTGCCAGCAGTGAAAGAGCAGGGGGCCACTACGAGCAGTACTTC.

This sequence joins TRBV7-9 and TRBJ2-2; D gene ambiguous. Trimming shortened V by 3 bases and J by 4 bases, and 3 bases separated the two germline ends. This CDR3 has 12 amino acids. Germline V gives CDR1 SEHNR, CDR2 FQNEAQ (reference sequence). The CDR3 loop reads CASSFSTGELFF. The DNA for the CDR3 is TGTGCCAGCAGCTTCTCCACCGGGGAGCTGTTTTTT.

This sequence joins TRBV3-1 and TRBJ2-5; 10 positions match TRBD1. Germline-derived CDR1 and CDR2 are LGHDT and YNNKEL (reference sequence). The CDR3 totals 15 residues. Germline trimming cut 3 bases from V and 9 bases from J; bases unmatched to any gene: 10. The CDR3 loop reads CASSQVGQGSWPQYF. CDR3 DNA: TGTGCCAGCAGCCAGGTGGGACAGGGGAGTTGGCCCCAGTACTTC.

The sample holds one count of this clonotype. The gene calls are TRBV19 and TRBJ2-1; 9 bases are a match to TRBD1. The CDR3 runs to 15 residues. Trimming took 4 bases from V and 4 from J; bases not matched to a gene: 5. Germline loops: CDR1 LNHDA, CDR2 SQIVND (reference sequence). CDR3 loop: CASSRGTGSYNEQFF. CDR3 nucleotides: TGTGCCAGTAGTAGGGGGACAGGGTCTTACAATGAGCAGTTCTTC.

The chain's CDR3 is CASSLLAGSPEQFF. The CDR3 region has the DNA TGTGCCAGTAGTTTACTAGCGGGCAGCCCTGAGCAGTTCTTC. The chain has TRBV19 and TRBJ2-1; 9 bases map to TRBD2. Per the germline V gene, CDR1 is LNHDA and CDR2 is SQIVND (reference sequence). The V gene end was trimmed by 5 bases and the J gene end by 9 bases; junction bases not matched to a gene: 8. There are 14 residues in the CDR3.

The V and J genes are TRBV9 and TRBJ1-3; D unclear. The germline V gene has CDR1 SGDLS and CDR2 YYNGEE. This CDR3 is built from 14 residues. Trimming cost V 2 bases and J 4 bases, with 10 bases left between them. This CDR3 reads CASSVRAVGNTIYF. DNA for the CDR3: TGTGCCAGCAGCGTTCGGGCGGTGGGAAACACCATATATTTT.

This rearrangement joins TRBV12-3 or TRBV12-4 to TRBJ1-5; possibly TRBD1 for D (5 bases). This CDR3 spans 12 amino acids. V was shortened by 6 bases and J by 7 bases, with 10 bases between the two germline ends. The CDR3, as DNA: TGTGCCAGCAGCGATTGGGGGCAGCCCCAGCATTTT. It yields the protein CASSDWGQPQHF.

This chain connects TRBV27 to TRBJ2-5; 9 bases line up with TRBD2. The germline V gene encodes CDR1 MNHEY and CDR2 SMNVEV (reference sequence). The CDR3 has 16 amino acids. Germline trimming cut 5 bases from V and 2 bases from J; bases unmatched to any gene: 9. The CDR3 loop reads CASSEISGSVQETQYF. DNA of the CDR3: TGTGCCAGCAGTGAGATTAGCGGGAGTGTACAAGAGACCCAGTACTTC.

The genes are TRBV4-3 and TRBJ2-3, with D possibly being TRBD2 (6 bases). CDR1 is LGHNA, CDR2 YSLEER, per germline. V shed 0 bases and J shed 1 base, with 11 bases lying between them. This CDR3 is 16 amino acids long. The CDR3 DNA reads TGCGCCAGCAGCCAAGAGGCCCCGGGGGGCACAGATACGCAGTATTTT. Amino acids: CASSQEAPGGTDTQYF.

This clonotype appeared once. The chain couples TRBV27 to TRBJ2-3; no clear D. The germline V and J ends were trimmed by 3 bases and 4 bases, with 5 bases remaining between them. Germline lookup yields CDR1 MNHEY and CDR2 SMNVEV (reference sequence). The CDR3 is made up of 12 amino acids. The CDR3 region is CASSFSPDTQYF. In DNA, the CDR3 is TGTGCCAGCAGTTTTTCTCCAGATACGCAGTATTTT.

V gene TRBV11-2 combines with J gene TRBJ1-1; no clear D gene. CDR3 length: 14 amino acids. The germline V gene encodes CDR1 SGHAT and CDR2 FQNNGV. Between the trimmed V and J ends, which lost 1 base and 10 bases, there was a span of 16 bases. As DNA, the CDR3 is TGTGCCAGCAGCTTAGGATGGCTGACCGCGGGAGCTTTCTTT. It is translated as CASSLGWLTAGAFF.

This sequence joins TRBV10-2 and TRBJ1-1; no clear D gene. Per the germline V gene, CDR1 is WSHSY and CDR2 is SAAADI. Trimming removed 3 bases at V and 2 bases at J, with 16 bases between. This CDR3 spans 16 amino acids. CDR3 loop: CASSDSETAVNTEAFF. Here the CDR3 DNA reads TGCGCCAGCAGTGATTCCGAAACGGCAGTAAACACTGAAGCTTTCTTT.

This clonotype has more than one count but fewer than ten. The V call is TRBV5-1, the J call TRBJ2-1; TRBD2 is a possible D gene (5 bases). The CDR3 spans 16 residues. Between the trimmed V and J ends, which lost 0 bases and 0 bases, there was a span of 10 bases. Germline CDR1 is SGHRS and CDR2 is YFSETQ. The CDR3: CASSLGLAFSYNEQFF. CDR3 nucleotide sequence: TGCGCCAGCAGCTTGGGTCTAGCCTTCTCCTACAATGAGCAGTTCTTC.

The rearrangement links TRBV7-9 to TRBJ1-3, with D possibly matching TRBD1 (5 bases). The CDR3 consists of 17 residues. The ends were cut back, 2 bases at V and 0 bases at J, with 14 bases in the middle. Looked up from germline, CDR1 is SEHNR and CDR2 is FQNEAQ (reference sequence). Here the CDR3 reads CASSLWFLTDSGNTIYF. The DNA for the CDR3 is TGTGCCAGCAGCTTATGGTTTTTGACAGACTCTGGAAACACCATATATTTT.

The CDR3 DNA reads as TGTGCCAGCAGCCAAGTCAGGGGTGATACTGAAGCTTTCTTT. Its translation is CASSQVRGDTEAFF. The chain recombines TRBV3-1 with TRBJ1-1; a possible D gene is TRBD1 (6 bases). Trimming pared 1 base from V and 5 bases from J, leaving 11 bases between. The CDR3 spans 14 residues. CDR1 and CDR2 (germline): LGHDT, YNNKEL (reference sequence).